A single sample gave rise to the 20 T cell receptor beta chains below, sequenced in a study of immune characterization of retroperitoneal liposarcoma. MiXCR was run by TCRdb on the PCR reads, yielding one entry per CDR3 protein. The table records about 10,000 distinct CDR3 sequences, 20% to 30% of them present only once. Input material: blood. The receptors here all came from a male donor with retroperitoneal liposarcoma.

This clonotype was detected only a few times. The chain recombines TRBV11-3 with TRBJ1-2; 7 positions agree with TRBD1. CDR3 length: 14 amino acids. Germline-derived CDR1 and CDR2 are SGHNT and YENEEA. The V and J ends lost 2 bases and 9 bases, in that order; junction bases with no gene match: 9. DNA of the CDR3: TGTGCCAGCAGCTTATCTCCCGGGGACAGCAGCTACACCTTC. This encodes CASSLSPGDSSYTF.

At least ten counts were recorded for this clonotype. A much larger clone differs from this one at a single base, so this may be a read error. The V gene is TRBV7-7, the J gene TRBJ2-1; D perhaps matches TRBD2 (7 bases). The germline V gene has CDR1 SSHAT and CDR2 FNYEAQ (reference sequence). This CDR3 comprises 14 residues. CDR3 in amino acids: CASSLQQGSGTQFF. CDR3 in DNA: TGTGCTAGCAGCTTACAACAGGGAAGCGGGACCCAGTTCTTC.

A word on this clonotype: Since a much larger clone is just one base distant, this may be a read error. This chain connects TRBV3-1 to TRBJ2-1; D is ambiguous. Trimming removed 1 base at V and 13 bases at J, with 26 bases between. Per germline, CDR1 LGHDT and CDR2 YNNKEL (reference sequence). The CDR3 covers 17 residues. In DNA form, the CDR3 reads TGTGCCAGCAGCCAAGTCCCAGCGTCGACCCTCCAAGAGACCCAGTTCTTC. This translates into CASSQVPASTLQETQFF.

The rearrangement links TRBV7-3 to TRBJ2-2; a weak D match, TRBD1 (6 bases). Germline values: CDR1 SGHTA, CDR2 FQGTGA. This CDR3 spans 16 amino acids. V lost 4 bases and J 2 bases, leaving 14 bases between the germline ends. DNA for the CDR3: TGTGCCAGCAGCTGGATGGGCAGGGGTAACACCGGGGAGCTGTTTTTT. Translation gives CASSWMGRGNTGELFF.

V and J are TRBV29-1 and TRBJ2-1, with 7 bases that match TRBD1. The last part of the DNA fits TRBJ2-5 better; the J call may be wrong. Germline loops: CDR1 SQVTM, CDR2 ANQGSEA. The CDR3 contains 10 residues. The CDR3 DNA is TGCAGCACAGGGGTTGAGACCCAGTACTTC. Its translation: CSTGVETQYF.

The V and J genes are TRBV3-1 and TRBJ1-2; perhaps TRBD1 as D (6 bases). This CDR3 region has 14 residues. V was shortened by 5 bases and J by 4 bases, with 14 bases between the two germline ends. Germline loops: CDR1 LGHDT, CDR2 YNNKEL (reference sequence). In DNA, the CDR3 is TGTGCCAGCAGCTTTTGGGACAATCCCTATGGCTACACCTTC. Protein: CASSFWDNPYGYTF.

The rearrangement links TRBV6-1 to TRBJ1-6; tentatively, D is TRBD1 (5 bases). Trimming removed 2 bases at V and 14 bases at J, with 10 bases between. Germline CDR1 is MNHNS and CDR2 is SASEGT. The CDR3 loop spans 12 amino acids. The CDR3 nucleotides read TGTGCCAGCAGTGAAAACAGGCCCACCCTCCACTTT. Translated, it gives CASSENRPTLHF.

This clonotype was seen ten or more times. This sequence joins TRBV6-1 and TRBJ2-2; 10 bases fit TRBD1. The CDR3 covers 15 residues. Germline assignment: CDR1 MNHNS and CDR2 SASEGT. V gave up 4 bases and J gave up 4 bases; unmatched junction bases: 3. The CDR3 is CASSARTGGTGELFF. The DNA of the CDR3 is TGTGCCAGCAGTGCCCGGACAGGGGGCACCGGGGAGCTGTTTTTT.

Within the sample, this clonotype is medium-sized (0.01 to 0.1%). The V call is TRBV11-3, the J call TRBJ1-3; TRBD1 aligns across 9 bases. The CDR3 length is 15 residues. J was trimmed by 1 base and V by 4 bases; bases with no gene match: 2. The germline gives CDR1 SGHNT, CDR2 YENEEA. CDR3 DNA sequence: TGTGCCAGCAGCTGGGGGACAGGGTCTGGAAACACCATATATTTT. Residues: CASSWGTGSGNTIYF.

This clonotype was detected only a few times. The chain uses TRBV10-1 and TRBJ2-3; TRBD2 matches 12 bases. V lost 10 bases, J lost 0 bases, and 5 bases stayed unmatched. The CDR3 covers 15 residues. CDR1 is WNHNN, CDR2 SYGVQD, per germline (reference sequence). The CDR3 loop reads CATSGGAVSTDTQYF. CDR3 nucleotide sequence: TGCGCCACTAGCGGGGGGGCCGTGAGCACAGATACGCAGTATTTT.

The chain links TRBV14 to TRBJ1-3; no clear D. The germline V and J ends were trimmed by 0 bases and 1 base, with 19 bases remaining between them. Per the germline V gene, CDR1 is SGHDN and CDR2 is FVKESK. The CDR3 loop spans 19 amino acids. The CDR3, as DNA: TGTGCCAGCAGCCAAGATAAGCCCAGCAAGATACCATCTGGAAACACCATATATTTT. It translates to CASSQDKPSKIPSGNTIYF.

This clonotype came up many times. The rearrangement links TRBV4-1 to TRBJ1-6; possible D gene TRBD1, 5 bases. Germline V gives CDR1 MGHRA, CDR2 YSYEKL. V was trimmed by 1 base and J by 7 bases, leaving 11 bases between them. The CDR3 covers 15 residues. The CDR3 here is CASSQVSGRNSPLHF. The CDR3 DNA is TGCGCCAGCAGCCAAGTTTCGGGACGGAATTCACCCCTCCACTTT.

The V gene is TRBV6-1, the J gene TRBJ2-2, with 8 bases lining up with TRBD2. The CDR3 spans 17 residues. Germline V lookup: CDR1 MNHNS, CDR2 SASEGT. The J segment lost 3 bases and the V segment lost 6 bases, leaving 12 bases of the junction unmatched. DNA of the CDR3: TGTGCCAGCAGAGCCTATACCGGGACTAGTGACACCGGGGAGCTGTTTTTT. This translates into CASRAYTGTSDTGELFF.

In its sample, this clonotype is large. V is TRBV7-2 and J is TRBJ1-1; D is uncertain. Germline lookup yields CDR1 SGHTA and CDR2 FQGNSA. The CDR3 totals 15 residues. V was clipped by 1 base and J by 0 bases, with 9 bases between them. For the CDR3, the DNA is TGTGCCAGCAGCTTAGTCGGCAGTATGAACACTGAAGCTTTCTTT. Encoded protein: CASSLVGSMNTEAFF.

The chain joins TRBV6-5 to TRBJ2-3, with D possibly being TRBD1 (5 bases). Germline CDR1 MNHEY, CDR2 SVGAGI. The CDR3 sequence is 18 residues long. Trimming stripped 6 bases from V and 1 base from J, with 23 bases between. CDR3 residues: CASRRRSQGSVRTDTQYF. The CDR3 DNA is TGTGCCAGCAGGCGCAGGTCCCAGGGCTCTGTTCGCACAGATACGCAGTATTTT.

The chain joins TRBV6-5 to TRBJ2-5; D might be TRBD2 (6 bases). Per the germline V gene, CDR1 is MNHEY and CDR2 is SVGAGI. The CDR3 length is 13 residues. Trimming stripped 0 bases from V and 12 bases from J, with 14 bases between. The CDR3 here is CASSYSLEGPKYF. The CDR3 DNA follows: TGTGCCAGCAGTTACTCGCTGGAGGGCCCAAAGTACTTC.

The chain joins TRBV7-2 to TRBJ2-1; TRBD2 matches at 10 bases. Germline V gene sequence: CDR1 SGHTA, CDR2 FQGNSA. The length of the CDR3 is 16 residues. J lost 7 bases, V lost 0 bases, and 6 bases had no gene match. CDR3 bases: TGTGCCAGCAGCTTAGCGCTTAGCGGGAGGTCAAATGAGCAGTTCTTC. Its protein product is CASSLALSGRSNEQFF.

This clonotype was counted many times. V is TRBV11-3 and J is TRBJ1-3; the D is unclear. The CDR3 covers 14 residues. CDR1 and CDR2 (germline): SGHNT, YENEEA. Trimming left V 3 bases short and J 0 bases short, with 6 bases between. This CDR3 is CASSLGNSGNTIYF. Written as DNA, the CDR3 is TGTGCCAGCAGCTTGGGAAACTCTGGAAACACCATATATTTT. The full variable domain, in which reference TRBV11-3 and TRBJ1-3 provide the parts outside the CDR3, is EAGVVQSPRYKIIEKKQPVAFWCNPISGHNTLYWYLQNLGQGPELLIRYENEEAVDDSQLPKDRFSAERLKGVDSTLKIQPAELGDSAVYLCASSLGNSGNTIYFGEGSWLTVV.

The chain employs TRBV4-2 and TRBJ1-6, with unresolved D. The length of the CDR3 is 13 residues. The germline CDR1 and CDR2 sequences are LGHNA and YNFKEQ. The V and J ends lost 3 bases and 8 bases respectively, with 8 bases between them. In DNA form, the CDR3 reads TGTGCCAGCAGCCAGCGGGTGGATTCACCCCTCCACTTT. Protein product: CASSQRVDSPLHF.

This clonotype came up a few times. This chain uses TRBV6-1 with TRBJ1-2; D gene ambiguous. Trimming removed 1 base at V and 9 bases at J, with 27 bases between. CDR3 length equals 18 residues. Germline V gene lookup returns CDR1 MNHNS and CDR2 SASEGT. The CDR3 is CASSEVPVGRMAKRSYTF. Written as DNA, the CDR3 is TGTGCCAGCAGTGAAGTTCCCGTGGGCCGTATGGCTAAAAGGAGCTACACCTTC.